The next 28 T cell receptor beta chains were all read from a single sample in a study of blood T cells in healthy people across ages. The use of a sample-barcoded 5' primer and a J-beta primer mix characterized a second PCR of about 7 to 12 cycles. TCRdb recomputed calls from the 5' RACE reads with MiXCR, one row per CDR3 protein. The table shows 850,000 to 1,100,000 distinct CDR3 sequences, with 35% to 40% occurring only once. The sequenced material came from blood. These receptors were collected from a man between 18 and 29 years old in good health.

This clonotype was counted a few times. The rearrangement uses TRBV9 and TRBJ1-2; 9 nucleotides align to TRBD1. Germline lookup yields CDR1 SGDLS and CDR2 YYNGEE. The trim removed 4 bases at V and 3 bases at J, leaving 16 bases unmatched. The CDR3 sequence is 18 residues long. This CDR3 is CASSNPTGTGMIYYGYTF. The DNA for the CDR3 is TGTGCCAGCAGCAATCCAACCGGGACAGGGATGATTTACTATGGCTACACCTTC.

V gene TRBV20-1 combines with J gene TRBJ1-2, with TRBD1 as a possible D gene (5 bases). V lost 0 bases to trimming and J lost 12 bases, with 20 bases between them. Germline lookup yields CDR1 DFQATT and CDR2 SNEGSKA (reference sequence). The CDR3 extends over 14 amino acids. CDR3 amino acids: CSARDHRGPFYDTF. In DNA form, the CDR3 reads TGCAGTGCTAGAGATCATAGGGGCCCCTTTTATGACACCTTC.

This clonotype was found once. A much larger clone lies one base from this, so it may be a read error. Here the CDR3 omits its conserved ending phenylalanine or tryptophan, so a read error is the likely source. DNA for the CDR3: TGCGCCAGCAGCCAAGAGGGACAGCAAGAGACCCAGTACTTA. Protein product: CASSQEGQQETQYL. V is TRBV4-1 and J is TRBJ2-7, with 7 positions matching TRBD1. The J call is doubtful: the DNA matches TRBJ2-5 better. Germline V gene lookup returns CDR1 MGHRA and CDR2 YSYEKL. CDR3 length: 14 residues.

The chain recombines TRBV20-1 with TRBJ1-1; tentative D call: TRBD1 (5 bases). V lost 0 bases to trimming and J lost 6 bases, with 17 bases between them. The germline V gene encodes CDR1 DFQATT and CDR2 SNEGSKA (reference sequence). CDR3 length equals 15 residues. CDR3 bases: TGCAGTGCTAGAGATTATCAACAGGTCCGCCCTGAAGCTTTCTTT. Its translation: CSARDYQQVRPEAFF.

The chain is built from TRBV4-1 and TRBJ1-3; D remains unclear. The CDR3 extends over 15 amino acids. The ends were cut back, 4 bases at V and 2 bases at J, with 12 bases in the middle. Germline values: CDR1 MGHRA, CDR2 YSYEKL. Here the CDR3 reads CASSPARNTGNTIYF. CDR3 sequence (DNA): TGCGCCAGCAGCCCCGCGCGGAACACTGGAAACACCATATATTTT.

CDR3 in amino acids: CASSVAGRLDTQYF. CDR3 DNA: TGTGCCAGCAGTGTCGCGGGGAGGTTGGATACGCAGTATTTT. This chain joins TRBV2 and TRBJ2-3; perhaps TRBD2 as D (6 bases). Germline loops: CDR1 SNHLY, CDR2 FYNNEI. The CDR3 is 14 residues long. V shed 4 bases and J shed 6 bases, with 14 bases lying between them. Full variable domain (rest looked up from reference TRBV2 and TRBJ2-3): EPEVTQTPSHQVTQMGQEVILRCVPISNHLYFYWYRQILGQKVEFLVSFYNNEISEKSEIFDDQFSVERPDGSNFTLKIRSTKLEDSAMYFCASSVAGRLDTQYFGPGTRLTVL.

V is TRBV4-3 and J is TRBJ1-2; D is ambiguous. V lost 2 bases to trimming and J lost 2 bases, with 9 bases between them. Germline CDR1 LGHNA, CDR2 YSLEER. The CDR3 length is 14 residues. As DNA, the CDR3 is TGCGCCAGCAGCCAAACGGTCCGAAACTATGGCTACACCTTC. Its protein product is CASSQTVRNYGYTF.

As to this clonotype: An end of the junction does not agree with germline; a read error may underlie this. This chain links TRBV19 with TRBJ1-5; tentative D call: TRBD1 (5 bases). The CDR3 has 16 amino acids. Germline V CDR1 and CDR2: LNHDA, SQIVND (reference sequence). Here the CDR3 DNA reads TGTGCCGGTAGTATAAAGAGGGGTCGTATTGTTCAGCCCCAGCATTTT. Translation gives CAGSIKRGRIVQPQHF.

This clonotype has just a few counts. The chain joins TRBV9 to TRBJ1-1; the D is unclear. Trimming left V 0 bases short and J 0 bases short, with 9 bases between. The CDR3 covers 15 residues. CDR1 is SGDLS, CDR2 YYNGEE, per germline. The CDR3 DNA reads TGTGCCAGCAGCGTAGAGGGAATGATGAACACTGAAGCTTTCTTT. Translated: CASSVEGMMNTEAFF.

This clonotype was counted a few times. The V and J genes are TRBV7-9 and TRBJ1-2; D is ambiguous. Germline V CDR1 and CDR2: SEHNR, FQNEAQ (reference sequence). The CDR3 runs to 12 residues. Trimming stripped 5 bases from V and 8 bases from J, with 12 bases between. CDR3 amino acids: CASSLPVDGYTF. CDR3 nucleotide sequence: TGTGCCAGCAGCCTACCGGTGGACGGCTACACCTTC.

This clonotype turned up a few times. The CDR3: CSVEDTGRFFGEQYF. Here the CDR3 DNA reads TGCAGCGTTGAAGACACGGGACGGTTTTTCGGTGAGCAGTACTTC. The chain uses TRBV29-1 and TRBJ2-7; D may correspond to TRBD1 or TRBD2 (5 bases each). Germline V gives CDR1 SQVTM, CDR2 ANQGSEA. The CDR3 has 15 amino acids. The V and J ends lost 0 bases and 7 bases respectively, with 19 bases between them.

V usage is TRBV7-2 and J usage is TRBJ1-5; no definite D call. The V end was cut by 6 bases, the J end by 0 bases, with 12 bases between. CDR1 is SGHTA, CDR2 FQGNSA, per germline. The CDR3 is made up of 15 amino acids. The CDR3 protein is CASSSAIYSNQPQHF. CDR3 bases: TGTGCCAGCAGTTCCGCCATCTATAGCAATCAGCCCCAGCATTTT.

The V and J genes are TRBV24-1 and TRBJ2-1, with D perhaps matching TRBD2 (5 bases). The DNA end favors TRBJ2-7, so the J call may be wrong. The CDR3 loop spans 16 amino acids. Germline V gene sequence: CDR1 KGHDR, CDR2 SFDVKD. In DNA form, the CDR3 reads TGTGCCACCAGTCGGTCTGCGGGTGAATCCTACAATGAGCAGTACTTC. It is translated as CATSRSAGESYNEQYF.

The V call is TRBV12-3 or TRBV12-4, the J call TRBJ2-1; perhaps D is TRBD1 or TRBD2 (5 bases each). This CDR3 region has 15 residues. Deletions cut 4 bases from V and 5 bases from J, with 15 bases between. Written as DNA, the CDR3 is TGTGCCAGCAGTTGGGACCACAGGATAGACAATGAGCAGTTCTTC. Translation gives CASSWDHRIDNEQFF.

The rearrangement joins TRBV28 to TRBJ2-3; 7 positions agree with TRBD1. CDR1 is MDHEN and CDR2 is SYDVKM in the germline V gene. This CDR3 is 13 amino acids long. The V and J ends lost 10 bases and 1 base, in that order; junction bases with no gene match: 5. This CDR3 is CATFQGGTDTQYF. CDR3 bases: TGTGCCACCTTCCAGGGGGGCACAGATACGCAGTATTTT.

This chain joins TRBV6-6 and TRBJ1-3; D is perhaps TRBD1 (6 bases). Trimming left V 2 bases short and J 5 bases short, with 13 bases between. Looked up from germline, CDR1 is MNHNY and CDR2 is SVGAGI (reference sequence). The CDR3 spans 15 residues. The CDR3 nucleotides read TGTGCCAGCAGTTACGAAGGGGGGCTGAGAAACACCATATATTTT. Translating it yields CASSYEGGLRNTIYF.

CDR3 DNA: TGTGCCAGCAACGACAGGGCCCTCGGGCGGGCTTTCTTT. The encoded protein is CASNDRALGRAFF. J is TRBJ1-1 and V is TRBV25-1, with TRBD1 matching 7 bases. V trimming: 7 bases; J trimming: 11 bases; junction bases outside the gene matches: 13. Germline V gene sequence: CDR1 MGHDK, CDR2 SYGVNS. The CDR3 spans 13 residues.

The chain couples TRBV12-3 or TRBV12-4 to TRBJ2-6; tentatively, D is TRBD2 (6 bases). The CDR3 loop spans 17 amino acids. Trimming removed 4 bases from V and 0 bases from J, with 13 bases in between. In nucleotides, the CDR3 is TGTGCCAGCAGTTCTCCGGGACTCCTCTCTGGGGCCAACGTCCTGACTTTC. It yields the protein CASSSPGLLSGANVLTF.

The chain recombines TRBV4-2 with TRBJ2-4; no definite D call. The CDR3 contains 15 residues. CDR1 is LGHNA and CDR2 is YNFKEQ in the germline V gene. Trimming removed 3 bases at V and 0 bases at J, with 9 bases between. The CDR3 loop is CASSHKDGAKNIQYF. The DNA of the CDR3 is TGTGCCAGCAGCCATAAGGACGGAGCCAAAAACATTCAGTACTTC.

This clonotype was counted ten times or more. CDR3 sequence reads: CASSLVDGAGQYF. CDR3 DNA sequence: TGTGCCAGCAGCTTAGTGGACGGGGCCGGGCAGTACTTC. The chain combines TRBV13 with TRBJ2-5; D tentatively fits TRBD1 or TRBD2 (5 bases each). Per the germline V gene, CDR1 is PRHDT and CDR2 is FYEKMQ (reference sequence). The CDR3 sequence is 13 residues long. V was clipped by 1 base and J by 11 bases, with 14 bases between them.

This clonotype was seen just once. This rearrangement joins TRBV7-2 to TRBJ1-1; no clear D. Trimming took off 6 bases at V and 7 bases at J, with 15 bases between the two ends. Germline CDR1 SGHTA, CDR2 FQGNSA. The CDR3 consists of 13 residues. CDR3 coding DNA: TGTGCCAGCAGTGCCCTAAGTGGCCGTGAAGCTTTCTTT. Residues: CASSALSGREAFF.

The CDR3 sequence: CASSLYGGSSYNSPLHF. CDR3 coding DNA: TGTGCCAGCAGTTTATATGGGGGTTCCTCCTATAATTCACCCCTCCACTTT. The chain uses TRBV27 and TRBJ1-6, with D tentatively TRBD1 (5 bases). The germline V gene encodes CDR1 MNHEY and CDR2 SMNVEV (reference sequence). The CDR3 is 17 residues long. The ends were cut back, 1 base at V and 0 bases at J, with 10 bases in the middle.

This clonotype occurred a few times. V usage is TRBV29-1 and J usage is TRBJ1-1; 10 positions agree with TRBD1. Germline V gives CDR1 SQVTM, CDR2 ANQGSEA. Trimming at V came to 0 bases and at J to 1 base, leaving 2 bases not matched to a gene. The CDR3 runs to 15 residues. As DNA, the CDR3 is TGCAGCGTTGAAGATTGGGACAGGGGGAACACTGAAGCTTTCTTT. It is translated as CSVEDWDRGNTEAFF.

A single count supports this clonotype. The chain links TRBV20-1 to TRBJ2-1; TRBD1 agrees at 7 bases. CDR1 is DFQATT, CDR2 SNEGSKA, per germline (reference sequence). Trimming cost V 6 bases and J 7 bases; bases outside gene matches: 15. This CDR3 has 15 residues. CDR3 in amino acids: CSAPPRTGSVNEQFF. The CDR3 DNA reads TGCAGTGCACCACCGAGGACAGGAAGCGTAAATGAGCAGTTCTTC.

The sample holds a few counts of this clonotype. The J gene is TRBJ2-3, the V gene TRBV28; 7 nucleotides align to TRBD2. The CDR3 sequence is 15 residues long. V shed 6 bases and J 3 bases; nucleotides not matched to a gene: 9. From germline, CDR1 is MDHEN and CDR2 SYDVKM. CDR3 loop: CASSRRGGGTDTQYF. CDR3 DNA: TGTGCCAGCAGCCGGCGTGGGGGAGGGACAGATACGCAGTATTTT.

The V and J genes are TRBV7-2 and TRBJ1-2, with 9 bases that match TRBD1. V trimming: 4 bases; J trimming: 5 bases; junction bases outside the gene matches: 5. Germline V gene lookup returns CDR1 SGHTA and CDR2 FQGNSA. The CDR3 runs 14 residues. For the CDR3, the DNA is TGTACCAGCAGCTCGACAGGGGGAGGATATGGCTACACCTTC. Amino acids: CTSSSTGGGYGYTF.

The rearrangement uses TRBV7-2 and TRBJ2-1; 8 nucleotides line up with TRBD2. V lost 2 bases and J lost 5; bases outside the gene matches: 14. Germline lookup yields CDR1 SGHTA and CDR2 FQGNSA. The CDR3 runs to 18 residues. CDR3 in amino acids: CASSLSGGVSLVDNEQFF. Written as DNA, the CDR3 is TGTGCCAGCAGCTTAAGCGGGGGAGTATCACTCGTTGACAATGAGCAGTTCTTC. The full variable domain, with the rest looked up from reference TRBV7-2 and TRBJ2-1, is GAGVSQSPSNKVTEKGKDVELRCDPISGHTALYWYRQSLGQGLEFLIYFQGNSAPDKSGLPSDRFSAERTGGSVSTLTIQRTQQEDSAVYLCASSLSGGVSLVDNEQFFGPGTRLTVL.

This clonotype showed up just a few times. The chain carries TRBV7-2 and TRBJ2-1; D may be TRBD1 (5 bases). Trimming took 4 bases from V and 4 from J, leaving 14 bases between them. Germline assignment: CDR1 SGHTA and CDR2 FQGNSA. The CDR3 is 15 amino acids. The CDR3 sequence: CASSSPWAGYNEQFF. As DNA, the CDR3 is TGTGCCAGCAGCTCTCCGTGGGCAGGGTACAATGAGCAGTTCTTC.